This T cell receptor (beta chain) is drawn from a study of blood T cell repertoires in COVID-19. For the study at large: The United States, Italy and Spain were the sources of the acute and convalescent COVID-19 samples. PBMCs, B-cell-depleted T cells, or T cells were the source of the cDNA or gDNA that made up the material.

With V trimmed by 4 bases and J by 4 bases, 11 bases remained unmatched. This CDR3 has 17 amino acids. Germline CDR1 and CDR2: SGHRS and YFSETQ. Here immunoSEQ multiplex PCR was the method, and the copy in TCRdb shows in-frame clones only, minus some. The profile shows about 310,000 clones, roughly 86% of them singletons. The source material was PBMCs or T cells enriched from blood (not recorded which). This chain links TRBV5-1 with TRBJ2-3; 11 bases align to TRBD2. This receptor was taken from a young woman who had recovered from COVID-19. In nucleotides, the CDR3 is TGCGCCAGCAGCCTGGTAGCGGGAGGGCCAGGTGCAGATACGCAGTATTTT. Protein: CASSLVAGGPGADTQYF.